The 9 T cell receptor beta chains listed next were all sequenced from one sample in a study of shared clonotypes between healthy human individuals. Sequencing was performed with immunoSEQ multiplex PCR; in TCRdb, only in-frame clones are kept and a portion is missing. The sample contains 1,500,000 or so clones, about 98.5% of which appear only once. The sample comprised naive CD4+ T cells sorted from blood. The sample's subset: CD45RA+ positively selected. These receptor sequences come from a man under 40 in good health.

The CDR3 is CASSYGTHTEAFF. The CDR3 nucleotides read TGTGCCAGCAGTTACGGGACCCACACTGAAGCTTTCTTT. This chain joins TRBV6-5 and TRBJ1-1, with D tentatively TRBD1 (5 bases). The length of the CDR3 is 13 residues. The V end was cut by 2 bases, the J end by 3 bases, with 7 bases between. Germline CDR1 and CDR2: MNHEY and SVGAGI.

The chain links TRBV25-1 to TRBJ1-2; no clear D. Between the trimmed V and J ends, which lost 3 bases and 8 bases, there was a span of 7 bases. Germline CDR1 reads MGHDK; CDR2 reads SYGVNS. The CDR3 has 11 residues. The CDR3 bases are TGTGCCAGCAGTGACCTCGGCGGCTACACCTTC. Translating gives CASSDLGGYTF.

V and J are TRBV18 and TRBJ2-7; 7 nucleotides match TRBD2. The CDR3 sequence is 14 residues long. Looked up from germline, CDR1 is KGHSH and CDR2 is LQKENI. Germline trimming cut 5 bases from V and 2 bases from J; bases unmatched to any gene: 6. CDR3 coding DNA: TGTGCCAGCTCATGGGGCGGGAGAACCTACGAGCAGTACTTC. Translated, it gives CASSWGGRTYEQYF.

The V gene is TRBV6-5, the J gene TRBJ2-7; 8 bases map to TRBD2. The germline V gene encodes CDR1 MNHEY and CDR2 SVGAGI. The CDR3 contains 14 residues. V lost 2 bases and J lost 4; bases outside the gene matches: 4. The CDR3 sequence is CASSYQAGEYEQYF. The CDR3 DNA reads as TGTGCCAGCAGTTACCAAGCGGGAGAGTACGAGCAGTACTTC.

V and J are TRBV4-2 and TRBJ2-1; 8 nucleotides line up with TRBD2. V lost 3 bases to trimming and J lost 7 bases; unmatched junction nucleotides: 11. CDR3 length: 16 amino acids. Germline CDR1 and CDR2: LGHNA and YNFKEQ. CDR3 in amino acids: CASSQYGLALLNEQFF. CDR3 DNA sequence: TGTGCCAGCAGCCAGTACGGACTAGCCCTTCTAAATGAGCAGTTCTTC.

With respect to this clone: Other DNA sequences from this sample encode an identical CDR3 as well. The rearrangement uses TRBV2 and TRBJ1-1, with no clear D. The V end lost 4 bases, the J end lost 2 bases, and 8 bases lay between the germline ends. The CDR3 length is 13 residues. CDR1 is SNHLY, CDR2 FYNNEI, per germline. The CDR3 DNA follows: TGTGCCAGCAGTGTACAGAGAAACACTGAAGCTTTCTTT. The encoded protein is CASSVQRNTEAFF.

For this clone: This specimen includes other DNA sequences encoding the same CDR3. CDR3 bases: TGTGCCAGCAGCTTAGTTCTAGCGGGAGTTACCGGGGAGCTGTTTTTT. This translates into CASSLVLAGVTGELFF. This chain uses TRBV11-3 with TRBJ2-2, with 10 bases aligning to TRBD2. Germline values: CDR1 SGHNT, CDR2 YENEEA. There are 16 residues in the CDR3. Trimming cost V 1 base and J 5 bases; bases outside gene matches: 4. Based on the CDR3 plus reference TRBV11-3 and TRBJ2-2, the full variable domain is EAGVVQSPRYKIIEKKQPVAFWCNPISGHNTLYWYLQNLGQGPELLIRYENEEAVDDSQLPKDRFSAERLKGVDSTLKIQPAELGDSAVYLCASSLVLAGVTGELFFGEGSRLTVL.

V and J are TRBV5-1 and TRBJ1-1; D not resolved. The CDR3 covers 13 residues. Per germline, CDR1 SGHRS and CDR2 YFSETQ. V was pared by 0 bases and J by 7 bases, with 10 bases between. The CDR3: CASSLAARREAFF. CDR3 bases: TGCGCCAGCAGCTTGGCCGCTAGGCGTGAAGCTTTCTTT.

The V call is TRBV7-8, the J call TRBJ2-2, with 11 bases identical to TRBD2. Losses at the gene ends were 5 bases for V and 4 bases for J; bases not matched to a gene: 6. The length of the CDR3 is 16 residues. Germline assignment: CDR1 SGHVS and CDR2 FQNEAQ. This chain's CDR3 is CASSQLAGGFTGELFF. As DNA, the CDR3 is TGTGCCAGCAGCCAATTAGCGGGAGGGTTCACCGGGGAGCTGTTTTTT.